Following are 13 T cell receptor beta chains from one sample sequenced in a study of T cells in tuberculosis. The data were produced by immunoSEQ multiplex PCR, yet TCRdb's version contains in-frame clones alone and is incomplete. The sample comprises roughly 34,000 clones, 97% of which are singletons, and roughly 5.7% rests with the top ten. Sequenced: PBMCs. These receptor sequences come from a donor aged 5 to 30 with latent tuberculosis or without tuberculosis infection.

The chain uses TRBV10-3 and TRBJ2-3; maybe TRBD2 (5 bases). V lost 1 base, J lost 0 bases, and 8 bases lay in between. Germline assignment: CDR1 ENHRY and CDR2 SYGVKD. The CDR3 loop spans 15 amino acids. The CDR3 DNA sequence: TGTGCCATCAGTGAGTTGTCGGGGAGCACAGATACGCAGTATTTT. Its protein is CAISELSGSTDTQYF.

V gene TRBV11-2 combines with J gene TRBJ1-5; tentative D call: TRBD1 (5 bases). This CDR3 contains 12 residues. Germline CDR1 reads SGHAT; CDR2 reads FQNNGV. Trimming took off 6 bases at V and 9 bases at J, with 12 bases between the two ends. CDR3 sequence: CASRSAGGPQHF. CDR3 sequence (DNA): TGTGCCAGCAGATCCGCGGGGGGGCCCCAGCATTTT.

In DNA form, the CDR3 reads TGTGCCAGTAGGGACAGGGGCGATAGGAACACTGAAGCTTTCTTT. This encodes CASRDRGDRNTEAFF. This chain joins TRBV19 and TRBJ1-1; 9 positions match TRBD1. The CDR3 consists of 15 residues. CDR1 and CDR2 (germline): LNHDA, SQIVND (reference sequence). Trimming cost V 6 bases and J 1 base; bases outside gene matches: 6. Filled out from reference TRBV19 and TRBJ1-1, the complete variable domain reads DGGITQSPKYLFRKEGQNVTLSCEQNLNHDAMYWYRQDPGQGLRLIYYSQIVNDFQKGDIAEGYSVSREKKESFPLTVTSAQKNPTAFYLCASRDRGDRNTEAFFGQGTRLTVV.

The J gene is TRBJ1-1, the V gene TRBV7-9; D is unclear. V was trimmed by 1 base and J by 5 bases, leaving 11 bases between them. This CDR3 is built from 14 residues. The germline CDR1 and CDR2 sequences are SEHNR and FQNEAQ (reference sequence). In DNA, the CDR3 is TGTGCCAGCAGCTTAGATGGCGGAAGGACTGAAGCTTTCTTT. Amino acid sequence: CASSLDGGRTEAFF.

The chain is built from TRBV14 and TRBJ1-2; 11 bases line up with TRBD1. The junction had 7 bases not matched to a gene; V was cut back by 1 base and J by 6 bases. The CDR3 covers 16 residues. The germline gives CDR1 SGHDN, CDR2 FVKESK. CDR3 sequence: CASSQGTGGRKNGYTF. The CDR3 coding sequence is TGTGCCAGCAGCCAAGGGACAGGGGGCAGAAAAAATGGCTACACCTTC.

The chain combines TRBV5-6 with TRBJ2-7; D call uncertain. The CDR3 has 14 amino acids. V dropped 1 base and J dropped 3 bases, with 11 bases sitting between them. Germline-derived CDR1 and CDR2 are SGHDT and YYEEEE. Here the CDR3 reads CASSLFGSNYEQYF. In DNA form, the CDR3 reads TGTGCCAGCAGCTTGTTTGGCTCCAACTACGAGCAGTACTTC.

This chain links TRBV30 with TRBJ2-7, with D perhaps matching TRBD2 (5 bases). The CDR3 consists of 12 residues. V lost 4 bases, J lost 3 bases, and 10 bases lay in between. Germline V lookup: CDR1 GTSNPN, CDR2 SVGIG (reference sequence). CDR3 bases: TGTGCCTGGACCGACGGGAACTACGAGCAGTACTTC. Protein product: CAWTDGNYEQYF.

V usage is TRBV5-1 and J usage is TRBJ1-5; D gene unclear. Germline V CDR1 and CDR2: SGHRS, YFSETQ. The CDR3 extends over 14 amino acids. The V end was cut by 4 bases, the J end by 6 bases, with 14 bases between. CDR3 DNA sequence: TGCGCCAGCAGCCGACTGCCATCCAGTCAGCCCCAGCATTTT. It yields the protein CASSRLPSSQPQHF.

The chain has TRBV4-1 and TRBJ2-6, with TRBD1 matching over 7 bases. CDR3 length equals 17 residues. J lost 0 bases, V lost 1 base, and 3 bases had no gene match. CDR1 and CDR2 (germline): MGHRA, YSYEKL. The DNA for the CDR3 is TGCGCCAGCAGCCAAGGTCCAGGGGGCTCTGGGGCCAACGTCCTGACTTTC. Amino acids: CASSQGPGGSGANVLTF.

This rearrangement joins TRBV29-1 to TRBJ1-3, with D possibly TRBD1 on 5 matching bases. CDR1 is SQVTM and CDR2 is ANQGSEA in the germline V gene. V lost 3 bases, J lost 4 bases, and 13 bases lay in between. CDR3 length: 14 amino acids. The CDR3 coding sequence is TGCAGCGTTGAGGTAGTTAGGGGCGGAAACACCATATATTTT. This translates into CSVEVVRGGNTIYF.

CDR3 nucleotides: TGTGCCAGCAGCGTAGCCCCTGGTGGGGGGGGGTCGAATGAGCAGTTCTTC. The encoded protein is CASSVAPGGGGSNEQFF. V and J are TRBV9 and TRBJ2-1, with 7 positions matching TRBD2. The germline V gene encodes CDR1 SGDLS and CDR2 YYNGEE. V gave up 0 bases and J gave up 7 bases; unmatched junction bases: 13. The CDR3 consists of 17 residues.

The chain carries TRBV5-1 and TRBJ2-3; TRBD2 is a possible D gene (6 bases). Trimming removed 0 bases at V and 7 bases at J, with 15 bases between. CDR1 is SGHRS, CDR2 YFSETQ, per germline. The CDR3 is made up of 15 amino acids. The CDR3 DNA reads as TGCGCCAGCAGCTTGGTAGTCGCGGGGTCATATACGCAGTATTTT. Translated, it gives CASSLVVAGSYTQYF.

V and J are TRBV2 and TRBJ2-1; perhaps TRBD2 as D (6 bases). The length of the CDR3 is 17 residues. V lost 4 bases to trimming and J lost 9 bases, with 25 bases between them. Germline V gene lookup returns CDR1 SNHLY and CDR2 FYNNEI. The CDR3 loop is CASSAVQGRVPEGEQFF. CDR3 coding DNA: TGTGCCAGCAGTGCCGTGCAGGGAAGGGTACCGGAGGGTGAGCAGTTCTTC.